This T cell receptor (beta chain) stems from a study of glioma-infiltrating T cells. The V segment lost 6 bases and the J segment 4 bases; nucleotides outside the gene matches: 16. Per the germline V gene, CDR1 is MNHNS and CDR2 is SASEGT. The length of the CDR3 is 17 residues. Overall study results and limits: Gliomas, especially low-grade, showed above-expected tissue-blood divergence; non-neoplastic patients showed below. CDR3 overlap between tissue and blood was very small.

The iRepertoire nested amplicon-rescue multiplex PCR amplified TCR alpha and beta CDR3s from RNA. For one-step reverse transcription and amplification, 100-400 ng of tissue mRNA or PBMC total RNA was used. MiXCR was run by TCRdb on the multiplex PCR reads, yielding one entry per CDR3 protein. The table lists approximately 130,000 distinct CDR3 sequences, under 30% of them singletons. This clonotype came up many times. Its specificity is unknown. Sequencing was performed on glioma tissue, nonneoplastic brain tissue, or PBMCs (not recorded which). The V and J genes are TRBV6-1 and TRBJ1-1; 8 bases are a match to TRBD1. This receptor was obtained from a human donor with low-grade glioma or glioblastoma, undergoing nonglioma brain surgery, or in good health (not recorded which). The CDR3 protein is CASSNGIANRGGTEAFF. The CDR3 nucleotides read TGTGCCAGCAGCAACGGAATAGCGAACAGGGGGGGCACTGAAGCTTTCTTT.